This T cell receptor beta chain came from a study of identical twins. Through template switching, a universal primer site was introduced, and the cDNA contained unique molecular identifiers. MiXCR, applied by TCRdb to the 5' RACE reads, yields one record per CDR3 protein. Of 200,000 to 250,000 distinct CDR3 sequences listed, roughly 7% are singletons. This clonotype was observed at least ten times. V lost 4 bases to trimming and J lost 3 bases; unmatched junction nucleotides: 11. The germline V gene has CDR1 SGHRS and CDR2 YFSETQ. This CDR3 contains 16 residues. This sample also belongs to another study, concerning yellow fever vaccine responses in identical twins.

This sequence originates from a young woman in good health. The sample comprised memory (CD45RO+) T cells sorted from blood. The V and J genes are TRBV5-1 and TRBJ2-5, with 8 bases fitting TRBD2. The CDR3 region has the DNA TGCGCCAGCAGCAATGGAGCCATTAGCGGGGAAGAGACCCAGTACTTC. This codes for CASSNGAISGEETQYF.